Reported below is one T cell receptor (beta chain). The antigen is undetermined. This specimen comes from a study of radiotherapy plus CTLA-4 blockade in lung cancer. Overall study: For 18% of patients, objective responses occurred, and approximately 33% had disease control. Whole-study findings and limits: Early shifts in blood T cell clones, with interferon-beta, reportedly predicted response best. Peripheral blood showed expansion of tumor-derived TCR clones after radiotherapy and ipilimumab.

Profiling relied on immunoSEQ multiplex PCR, and the TCRdb table lists in-frame clones only, not all of them. The sample holds 35,000 to 55,000 clones, roughly 80% seen once. V lost 4 bases and J 4 bases, leaving 20 bases between the germline ends. CDR1 is SGHTA and CDR2 is FQGNSA in the germline V gene. CDR3 size: 17 residues. Focal radiation was given together with CTLA-4 blockade (ipilimumab) to patients with chemo-refractory metastatic non-small-cell lung cancer. V and J are TRBV7-2 and TRBJ1-3; D possibly corresponds to TRBD1 (5 bases). Sequenced material: peripheral blood, taken from a patient treated with radiotherapy plus ipilimumab. The source of this sequence is a human donor with non-small cell lung cancer whose response to radiotherapy plus ipilimumab could not be evaluated. CDR3 loop: CASSSTGQTLSGNTIYF. The CDR3 DNA follows: TGTGCCAGCAGCTCAACAGGACAAACCCTCTCAGGAAACACCATATATTTT.